The 26 T cell receptor beta chains listed next were all sequenced from one sample in a study of human T cells and chemical hapten exposure (dated by TCRdb to the early 2020s). Receptor libraries were prepared by RACE. For sequencing, a NextSeq 500 was employed. TCRdb passed the public sequencing reads through fastp at Q25 and MiXCR, retaining productive beta sequences. Under each unique CDR3 protein, matching rows form one entry showing the most common genes and DNA. The sample records 87,000 or so distinct CDR3 sequences, around 10% of which are singletons. The biggest ten clones account for 3.6% of the sample. The time point label, as the study defines it: pre-sensitization, week 0. The intended sense of this specimen's treatment or condition label: therapeutic diphenylcyclopropenone sensitization with weekly scalp DPC. The sequencing used whole blood, collected in connection with sensitization to the hapten diphenylcyclopropenone (DPC). The source is a woman between 40 and 50 years old with alopecia areata. Some clones in this sample may be carry-over from other donors' samples.

At least ten counts were recorded for this clonotype. The chain is built from TRBV7-9 and TRBJ1-2, with D unresolved. This CDR3 region has 13 residues. The germline gives CDR1 SEHNR, CDR2 FQNEAQ (reference sequence). The ends were cut back, 10 bases at V and 0 bases at J, with 12 bases in the middle. The CDR3 DNA reads TGTGCCATCACGGGGAGGACTAACTATGGCTACACCTTC. This encodes CAITGRTNYGYTF.

This clonotype came up many times. The chain employs TRBV7-2 and TRBJ1-2; D is uncertain. Trimming took off 1 base at V and 5 bases at J, with 14 bases between the two ends. Germline V gene data show CDR1 as SGHTA and CDR2 as FQGNSA. The CDR3 covers 15 residues. The CDR3 loop reads CASSLVSPPIYGYTF. The CDR3 DNA reads as TGTGCCAGCAGCTTAGTTTCTCCCCCAATTTATGGCTACACCTTC.

This clonotype has a count of ten or more. The V and J genes are TRBV11-2 and TRBJ2-5, with TRBD2 identical over 9 bases. The V gene end was trimmed by 5 bases and the J gene end by 0 bases; junction bases not matched to a gene: 1. The CDR3 has 14 residues. Germline V gives CDR1 SGHAT, CDR2 FQNNGV. The CDR3 DNA sequence: TGTGCCAGCAGCCTAGCGGGAAACCAAGAGACCCAGTACTTC. Residues: CASSLAGNQETQYF.

This chain connects TRBV7-2 to TRBJ2-5; the D is unclear. Germline CDR1 reads SGHTA; CDR2 reads FQGNSA. Trimming removed 5 bases from V and 5 bases from J, with 15 bases in between. This CDR3 spans 14 amino acids. The CDR3 DNA is TGTGCCAGCAGCCCACGATATGCGACCGAGACCCAGTACTTC. Its translation: CASSPRYATETQYF.

This clonotype was counted between two and nine times. The CDR3 DNA reads TGTGCCAGCAGTTACGGACAGCACACCGGGGAGCTGTTTTTT. This sequence encodes CASSYGQHTGELFF. V is TRBV6-2 or TRBV6-3 and J is TRBJ2-2; TRBD1 might be the D (6 bases). Trimming removed 2 bases at V and 3 bases at J, with 7 bases between. The germline V gene has CDR1 MNHEY and CDR2 SVGEGT. This CDR3 region has 14 residues.

In this sample, this clonotype turned up many times. V usage is TRBV5-5 and J usage is TRBJ1-5; tentative D call: TRBD1 (5 bases). Trimming stripped 2 bases from V and 3 bases from J, with 9 bases between. Germline V gives CDR1 SGHKS, CDR2 YYEKEE (reference sequence). This CDR3 region has 14 residues. In DNA form, the CDR3 reads TGTGCCAGCAGCTTAGAAGGGGACAATCAGCCCCAGCATTTT. Residues: CASSLEGDNQPQHF.

Ten or more counts support this clonotype. V usage is TRBV6-2 or TRBV6-3 and J usage is TRBJ2-1; 7 bases agree with TRBD2. With V trimmed by 4 bases and J by 8 bases, 17 bases remained unmatched. CDR3 length: 17 amino acids. Germline loops: CDR1 MNHEY, CDR2 SVGEGT. The CDR3 sequence: CASSWVSGRTKRDEQFF. The CDR3 DNA reads as TGTGCCAGCAGTTGGGTTAGCGGGCGCACCAAGAGGGATGAGCAGTTCTTC.

Comments on this clonotype: A read error may be the cause here, since a much bigger clone is one base away. V and J are TRBV19 and TRBJ1-2; D is possibly TRBD1 (6 bases). The CDR3 covers 14 residues. Germline-derived CDR1 and CDR2 are LNHDA and SQIVND (reference sequence). CDR3 sequence reads: CASRTIGQLYGCTF. The CDR3 DNA is TGTGCCAGTAGGACAATAGGACAGCTCTATGGCTGCACCTTC.

At least ten counts were recorded for this clonotype. The chain recombines TRBV7-9 with TRBJ1-3; D gene ambiguous. In germline, CDR1 is SEHNR, CDR2 FQNEAQ (reference sequence). V lost 3 bases and J lost 3, with 9 bases in between. The CDR3 contains 14 residues. As DNA, the CDR3 is TGTGCCAGCAGCTTGCTTGAGATTGGAAACACCATATATTTT. Protein product: CASSLLEIGNTIYF.

The genes are TRBV28 and TRBJ2-7; D unclear. Germline V gene data show CDR1 as MDHEN and CDR2 as SYDVKM. Trimming pared 6 bases from V and 3 bases from J, leaving 12 bases between. The length of the CDR3 is 13 residues. CDR3 sequence reads: CASSSQGYYEQYF. The CDR3 nucleotides read TGTGCCAGCAGCTCACAAGGATACTACGAGCAGTACTTC.

CDR3 residues: CASSLEWSSGANVLTF. In DNA, the CDR3 is TGTGCCAGCAGCTTAGAGTGGTCCTCTGGGGCCAACGTCCTGACTTTC. This chain joins TRBV7-2 and TRBJ2-6; the D is unclear. The CDR3 consists of 16 residues. Germline-derived CDR1 and CDR2 are SGHTA and FQGNSA. The V gene lost 1 base and the J gene lost 0 bases, with 7 bases spanning the gap.

This clonotype was seen ten or more times. This likely comes from a read error, as the CDR3 has no conserved phenylalanine or tryptophan at its end. No DNA is shown, since the ends of the CDR3 on it are uncertain; the CDR3 is the one TCRdb lists. The chain is built from TRBV24-1 and TRBJ2-3. Germline lookup yields CDR1 KGHDR and CDR2 SFDVKD. The CDR3 spans 9 amino acids, including both terminal residues. The CDR3 region is CATAYGVLP.

V and J are TRBV7-9 and TRBJ1-4; D not certain. The CDR3 sequence is 16 residues long. With 3 bases removed from V and 2 bases from J, the gap between germline ends came to 13 bases. CDR1 and CDR2 (germline): SEHNR, FQNEAQ (reference sequence). CDR3 sequence: CASSFLYGETNEKLFF. The CDR3 nucleotides are TGTGCCAGCAGCTTTCTATACGGGGAGACTAATGAAAAACTGTTTTTT.

This clonotype showed up many times. The chain uses TRBV27 and TRBJ1-2, with TRBD1 identical over 11 bases. Looked up from germline, CDR1 is MNHEY and CDR2 is SMNVEV (reference sequence). The CDR3 has 15 residues. V trimming: 2 bases; J trimming: 5 bases; junction bases outside the gene matches: 4. This chain's CDR3 is CASSLNRDRGYGYTF. For the CDR3, the DNA is TGTGCCAGCAGTTTAAACCGGGACAGGGGGTATGGCTACACCTTC.

This clonotype was observed many times. The chain has TRBV15 and TRBJ2-7, with D tentatively TRBD1 (5 bases). Germline CDR1 is LNHNV and CDR2 is YYDKDF (reference sequence). CDR3 length equals 14 residues. V lost 0 bases to trimming and J lost 6 bases, with 12 bases between them. The CDR3 protein is CATSRDLGDSEQYF. DNA for the CDR3: TGTGCCACCAGCAGAGACTTAGGGGATTCCGAGCAGTACTTC.

The chain has TRBV10-1 and TRBJ1-2; D is perhaps TRBD1 (5 bases). Trimming pared 8 bases from V and 6 bases from J, leaving 22 bases between. The germline V gene has CDR1 WNHNN and CDR2 SYGVQD (reference sequence). The CDR3 totals 15 residues. For the CDR3, the DNA is TGCGCCAGCGGGGCTGGCCGGTTAGGGAGCGATGGCTACACCTTC. Protein product: CASGAGRLGSDGYTF.

This clonotype came up many times. The gene calls are TRBV18 and TRBJ1-2; D might be TRBD1 (6 bases). Deletions cut 2 bases from V and 2 bases from J, with 12 bases between. In germline, CDR1 is KGHSH, CDR2 LQKENI. CDR3 length: 15 amino acids. The CDR3 loop is CASSPSAGANYGYTF. The CDR3 DNA is TGTGCCAGCTCACCAAGTGCAGGGGCCAACTATGGCTACACCTTC. The full variable domain, completed using reference TRBV18 and TRBJ1-2, is NAGVMQNPRHLVRRRGQEARLRCSPMKGHSHVYWYRQLPEEGLKFMVYLQKENIIDESGMPKERFSAEFPKEGPSILRIQQVVRGDSAAYFCASSPSAGANYGYTFGSGTRLTVV.

The V gene is TRBV4-2, the J gene TRBJ2-7, with TRBD2 matching over 9 bases. J lost 5 bases, V lost 0 bases, and 14 bases had no gene match. Germline V gives CDR1 LGHNA, CDR2 YNFKEQ. The CDR3 covers 18 residues. CDR3 DNA sequence: TGTGCCAGCAGCCAAGAAGGGACCTATCTTAGCGGGGGCAACGAGCAGTACTTC. Protein product: CASSQEGTYLSGGNEQYF.

This clonotype has ten or more counts. This chain links TRBV2 with TRBJ1-4, with TRBD1 as a possible D gene (6 bases). This CDR3 comprises 13 residues. Germline values: CDR1 SNHLY, CDR2 FYNNEI. Trimming removed 7 bases at V and 8 bases at J, with 14 bases between. The CDR3 loop reads CASTPRGGEKLFF. For the CDR3, the DNA is TGTGCCAGCACCCCCAGAGGGGGAGAAAAACTGTTTTTT. Supplemented by reference TRBV2 and TRBJ1-4, the full variable domain reads EPEVTQTPSHQVTQMGQEVILRCVPISNHLYFYWYRQILGQKVEFLVSFYNNEISEKSEIFDDQFSVERPDGSNFTLKIRSTKLEDSAMYFCASTPRGGEKLFFGSGTQLSVL.

This clonotype was seen repeatedly, ten times or more. The J gene is TRBJ2-7, the V gene TRBV6-2 or TRBV6-3; 14 bases are shared with TRBD2. After removal of 5 bases from V and 7 bases from J, the junction contained 4 bases not matched to a gene. The CDR3 loop spans 14 amino acids. Germline V gives CDR1 MNHEY, CDR2 SVGEGT. The CDR3 reads CASSGLAGGREQYF. In nucleotides, the CDR3 is TGTGCCAGCAGTGGACTAGCGGGGGGACGGGAGCAGTACTTC.

This clonotype was picked up many times. This chain links TRBV20-1 with TRBJ2-3, with TRBD2 matching over 11 bases. The CDR3 covers 14 residues. Germline CDR1 reads DFQATT; CDR2 reads SNEGSKA (reference sequence). After removal of 7 bases from V and 3 bases from J, the junction contained 6 bases not matched to a gene. The CDR3 nucleotides read TGCAGTGTTATAGCGGGGGGGCCAACAGATACGCAGTATTTT. Encoded protein: CSVIAGGPTDTQYF.

The chain has TRBV11-3 and TRBJ1-5; TRBD1 aligns across 9 bases. This CDR3 spans 16 amino acids. The V gene's germline CDR1 is SGHNT and CDR2 YENEEA. V shed 5 bases, J shed 0 bases, and the junction held 5 bases outside the gene matches. As DNA, the CDR3 is TGTGCCAGCAGCCCGCGGGACAGGGATAGCAATCAGCCCCAGCATTTT. Translated: CASSPRDRDSNQPQHF.

This clonotype was detected many times. The J gene is TRBJ1-2, the V gene TRBV6-6; TRBD1 aligns across 9 bases. V was clipped by 6 bases and J by 2 bases; unmatched bases: 7. Per germline, CDR1 MNHNY and CDR2 SVGAGI (reference sequence). The CDR3 contains 15 residues. CDR3 in amino acids: CASSRPGTGNYGYTF. The DNA for the CDR3 is TGTGCCAGCAGCCGTCCCGGGACAGGGAACTATGGCTACACCTTC.

This clonotype was recorded at least ten times. The J gene is TRBJ2-7, the V gene TRBV12-3 or TRBV12-4; tentative D call: TRBD2 (6 bases). The length of the CDR3 is 15 residues. V was shortened by 3 bases and J by 0 bases, with 12 bases between the two germline ends. CDR3 nucleotide sequence: TGTGCCAGCAGTTTCCGCCGGGACTCCTCCTACGAGCAGTACTTC. This translates into CASSFRRDSSYEQYF.

This clonotype was seen repeatedly, ten times or more. CDR3 sequence: CSVGGTGLNEKLFF. CDR3 DNA sequence: TGCAGCGTTGGAGGGACGGGGCTTAATGAAAAACTGTTTTTT. The V call is TRBV29-1, the J call TRBJ1-4; D possibly corresponds to TRBD1 (5 bases). Germline CDR1 SQVTM, CDR2 ANQGSEA. Trimming cost V 4 bases and J 4 bases, with 13 bases left between them. The CDR3 has 14 amino acids.

This clonotype was found once. The missing conserved phenylalanine or tryptophan at the end of this CDR3 makes a read error likely. The V and J genes are TRBV7-2 and TRBJ2-1; the D gene is possibly TRBD2 (6 bases). Germline lookup yields CDR1 SGHTA and CDR2 FQGNSA. CDR3 length: 12 amino acids. With 4 bases removed from V and 9 bases from J, the gap between germline ends came to 10 bases. DNA of the CDR3: TGTGCCAGCAGCTGGGGGGTATTTGAGCAGTTCCTC. It yields the protein CASSWGVFEQFL.